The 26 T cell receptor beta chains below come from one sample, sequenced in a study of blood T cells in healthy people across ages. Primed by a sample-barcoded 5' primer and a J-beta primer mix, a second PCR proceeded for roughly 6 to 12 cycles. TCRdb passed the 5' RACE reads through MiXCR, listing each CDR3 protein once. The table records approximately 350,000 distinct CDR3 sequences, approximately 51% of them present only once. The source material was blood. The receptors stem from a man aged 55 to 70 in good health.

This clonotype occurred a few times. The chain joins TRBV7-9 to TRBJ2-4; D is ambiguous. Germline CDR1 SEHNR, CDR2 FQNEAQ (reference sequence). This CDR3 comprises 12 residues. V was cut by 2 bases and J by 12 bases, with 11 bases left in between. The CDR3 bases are TGTGCCAGCAGCTTAAGTCCGGCGAATCAGTACTTC. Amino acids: CASSLSPANQYF.

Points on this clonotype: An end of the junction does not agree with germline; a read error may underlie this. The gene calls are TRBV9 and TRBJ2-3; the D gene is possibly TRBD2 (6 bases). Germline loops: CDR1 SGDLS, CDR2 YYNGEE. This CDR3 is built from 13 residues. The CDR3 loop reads CARRAEGTDTQYF. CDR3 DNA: TGTGCCCGCAGGGCGGAGGGTACAGATACGCAGTATTTT.

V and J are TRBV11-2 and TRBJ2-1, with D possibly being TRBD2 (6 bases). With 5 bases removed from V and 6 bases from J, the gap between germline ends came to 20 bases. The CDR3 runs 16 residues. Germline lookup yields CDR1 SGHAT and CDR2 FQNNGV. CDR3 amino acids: CASSIRRAGQSNEQFF. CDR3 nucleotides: TGTGCCAGCAGCATTCGGAGGGCGGGGCAGAGCAATGAGCAGTTCTTC.

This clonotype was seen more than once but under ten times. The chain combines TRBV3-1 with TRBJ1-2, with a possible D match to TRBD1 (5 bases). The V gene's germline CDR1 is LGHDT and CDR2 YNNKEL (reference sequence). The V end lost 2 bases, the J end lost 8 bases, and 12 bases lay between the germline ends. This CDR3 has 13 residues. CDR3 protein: CASSQMGGTGYTF. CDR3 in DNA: TGTGCCAGCAGCCAAATGGGGGGGACCGGCTACACCTTC.

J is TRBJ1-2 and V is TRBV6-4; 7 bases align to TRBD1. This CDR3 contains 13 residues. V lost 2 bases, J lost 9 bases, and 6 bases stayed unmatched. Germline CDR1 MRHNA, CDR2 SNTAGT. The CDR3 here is CASSDPTGRSYTF. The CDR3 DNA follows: TGTGCCAGCAGTGACCCGACAGGGCGAAGCTACACCTTC.

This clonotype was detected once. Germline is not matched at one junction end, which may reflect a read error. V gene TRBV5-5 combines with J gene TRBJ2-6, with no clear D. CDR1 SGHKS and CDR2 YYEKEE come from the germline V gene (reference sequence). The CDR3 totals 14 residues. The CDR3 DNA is TGTGCCAGCAGCGTGGGCTGGGAAAACAACGTCCTGAATTTC. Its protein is CASSVGWENNVLNF.

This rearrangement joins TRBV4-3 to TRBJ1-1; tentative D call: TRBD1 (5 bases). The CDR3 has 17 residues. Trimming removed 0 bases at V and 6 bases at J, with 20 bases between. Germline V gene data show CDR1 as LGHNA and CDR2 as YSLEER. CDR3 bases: TGCGCCAGCAGCCAAGATAGTTTACGGGGACTCGTCGCTGAAGCTTTCTTT. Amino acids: CASSQDSLRGLVAEAFF.

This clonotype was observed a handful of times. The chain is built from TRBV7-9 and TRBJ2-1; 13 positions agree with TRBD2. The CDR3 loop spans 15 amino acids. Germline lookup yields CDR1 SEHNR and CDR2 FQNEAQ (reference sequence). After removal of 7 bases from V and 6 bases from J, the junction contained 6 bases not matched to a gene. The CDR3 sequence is CASNLLAGGINEQFF. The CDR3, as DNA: TGTGCCAGCAACCTACTAGCGGGAGGGATCAATGAGCAGTTCTTC. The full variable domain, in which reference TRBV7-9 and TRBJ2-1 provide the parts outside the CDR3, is DTGVSQNPRHKITKRGQNVTFRCDPISEHNRLYWYRQTLGQGPEFLTYFQNEAQLEKSRLLSDRFSAERPKGSFSTLEIQRTEQGDSAMYLCASNLLAGGINEQFFGPGTRLTVL.

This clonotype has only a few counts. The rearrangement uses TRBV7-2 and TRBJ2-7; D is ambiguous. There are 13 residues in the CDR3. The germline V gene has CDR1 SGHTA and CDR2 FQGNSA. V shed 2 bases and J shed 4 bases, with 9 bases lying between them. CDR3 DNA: TGTGCCAGCAGCTTACCAGTCAGGTACGAGCAGTACTTC. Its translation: CASSLPVRYEQYF.

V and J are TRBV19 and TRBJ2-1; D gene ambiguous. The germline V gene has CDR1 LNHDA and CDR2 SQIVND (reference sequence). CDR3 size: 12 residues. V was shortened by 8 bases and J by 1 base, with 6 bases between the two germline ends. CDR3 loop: CASYGSYNEQFF. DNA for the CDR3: TGTGCCAGTTACGGGTCCTACAATGAGCAGTTCTTC.

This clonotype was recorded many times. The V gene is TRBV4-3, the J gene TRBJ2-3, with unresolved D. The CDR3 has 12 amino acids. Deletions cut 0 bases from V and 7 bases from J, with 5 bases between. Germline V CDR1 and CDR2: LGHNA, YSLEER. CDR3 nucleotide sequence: TGCGCCAGCAGCCAAGAAGGGAATACGCAGTATTTT. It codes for CASSQEGNTQYF.

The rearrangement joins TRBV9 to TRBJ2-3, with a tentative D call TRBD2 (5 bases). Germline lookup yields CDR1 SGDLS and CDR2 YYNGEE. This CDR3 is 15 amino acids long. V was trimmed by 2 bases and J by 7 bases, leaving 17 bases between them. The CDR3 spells CASSVQERFGNTQYF. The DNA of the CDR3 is TGTGCCAGCAGCGTTCAAGAGCGGTTCGGGAATACGCAGTATTTT.

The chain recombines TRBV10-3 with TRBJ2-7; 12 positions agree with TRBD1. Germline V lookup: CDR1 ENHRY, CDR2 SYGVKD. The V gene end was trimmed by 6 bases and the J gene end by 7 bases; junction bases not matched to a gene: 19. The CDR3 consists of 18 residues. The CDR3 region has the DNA TGTGCCATCAGCGCTACACCGGGACAGGGGGCATTCGTGGGGGAGCAGTACTTC. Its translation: CAISATPGQGAFVGEQYF.

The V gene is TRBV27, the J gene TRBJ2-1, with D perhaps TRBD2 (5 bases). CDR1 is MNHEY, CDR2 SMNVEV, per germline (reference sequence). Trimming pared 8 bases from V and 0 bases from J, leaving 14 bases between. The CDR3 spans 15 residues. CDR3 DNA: TGTGCCAGCCTACCCCTAGCTTACTCCTACAATGAGCAGTTCTTC. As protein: CASLPLAYSYNEQFF.

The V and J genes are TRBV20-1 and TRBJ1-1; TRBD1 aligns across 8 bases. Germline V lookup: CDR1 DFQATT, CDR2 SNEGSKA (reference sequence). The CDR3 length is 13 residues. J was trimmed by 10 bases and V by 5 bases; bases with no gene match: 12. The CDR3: CSAPGGTGGLAFF. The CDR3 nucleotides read TGCAGTGCTCCGGGGGGGACAGGCGGGCTAGCTTTCTTT.

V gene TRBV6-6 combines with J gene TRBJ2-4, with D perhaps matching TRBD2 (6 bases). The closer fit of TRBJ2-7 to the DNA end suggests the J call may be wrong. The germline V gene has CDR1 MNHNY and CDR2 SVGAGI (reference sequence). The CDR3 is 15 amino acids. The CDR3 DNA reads TGTGCCAGCAGCCCAGGTAGTCGGACTATCTACGAGCAGTACTTC. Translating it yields CASSPGSRTIYEQYF.

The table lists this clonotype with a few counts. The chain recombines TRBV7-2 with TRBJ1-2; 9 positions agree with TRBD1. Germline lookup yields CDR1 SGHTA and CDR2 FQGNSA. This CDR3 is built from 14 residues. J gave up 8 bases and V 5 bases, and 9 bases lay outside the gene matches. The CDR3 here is CASSVDRGGGGYTF. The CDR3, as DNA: TGTGCCAGCAGCGTTGACAGGGGGGGCGGGGGCTACACCTTC.

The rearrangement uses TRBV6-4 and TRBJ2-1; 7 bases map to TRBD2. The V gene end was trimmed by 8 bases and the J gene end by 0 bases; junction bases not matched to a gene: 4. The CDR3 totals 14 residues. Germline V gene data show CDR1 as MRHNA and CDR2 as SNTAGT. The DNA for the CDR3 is TGTGCCAGCGGGGGGGTGAGCTCCTACAATGAGCAGTTCTTC. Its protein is CASGGVSSYNEQFF.

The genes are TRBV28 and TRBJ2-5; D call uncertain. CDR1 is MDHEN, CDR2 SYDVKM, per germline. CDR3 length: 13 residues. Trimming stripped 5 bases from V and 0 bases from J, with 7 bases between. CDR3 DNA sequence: TGTGCCAGCAGTACAGCGTACCAAGAGACCCAGTACTTC. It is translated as CASSTAYQETQYF.

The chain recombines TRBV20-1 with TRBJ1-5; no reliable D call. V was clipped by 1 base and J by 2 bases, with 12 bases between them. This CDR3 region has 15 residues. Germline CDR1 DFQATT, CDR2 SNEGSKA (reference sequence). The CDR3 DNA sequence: TGCAGTGCTAGAGGGGATGCGGTTGGCAATCAGCCCCAGCATTTT. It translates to CSARGDAVGNQPQHF.

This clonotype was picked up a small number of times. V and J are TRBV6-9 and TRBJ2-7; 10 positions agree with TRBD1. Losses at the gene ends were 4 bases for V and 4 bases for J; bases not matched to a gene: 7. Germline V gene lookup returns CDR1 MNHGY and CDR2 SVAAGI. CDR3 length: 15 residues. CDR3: CASSSTGTGVYEQYF. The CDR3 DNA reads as TGTGCCAGCAGTTCTACCGGGACAGGGGTATACGAGCAGTACTTC.

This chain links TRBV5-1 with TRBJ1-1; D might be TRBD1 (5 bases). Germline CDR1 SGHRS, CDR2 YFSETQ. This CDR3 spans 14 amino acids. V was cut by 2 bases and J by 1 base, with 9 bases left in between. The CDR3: CASSLNGGNTEAFF. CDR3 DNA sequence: TGCGCCAGCAGCTTAAACGGGGGGAACACTGAAGCTTTCTTT.

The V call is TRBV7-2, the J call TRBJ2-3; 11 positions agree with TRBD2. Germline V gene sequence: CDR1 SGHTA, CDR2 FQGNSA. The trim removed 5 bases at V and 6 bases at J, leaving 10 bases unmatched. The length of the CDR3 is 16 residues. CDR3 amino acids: CASSAGLAGSWDTQYF. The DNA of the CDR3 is TGTGCCAGCAGCGCCGGACTAGCGGGCAGTTGGGATACGCAGTATTTT.

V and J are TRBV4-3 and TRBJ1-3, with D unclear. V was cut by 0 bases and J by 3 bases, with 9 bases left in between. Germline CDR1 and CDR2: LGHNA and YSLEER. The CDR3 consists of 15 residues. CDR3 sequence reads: CASSQEVTNGNTIYF. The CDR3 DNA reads TGCGCCAGCAGCCAAGAGGTAACGAATGGAAACACCATATATTTT.

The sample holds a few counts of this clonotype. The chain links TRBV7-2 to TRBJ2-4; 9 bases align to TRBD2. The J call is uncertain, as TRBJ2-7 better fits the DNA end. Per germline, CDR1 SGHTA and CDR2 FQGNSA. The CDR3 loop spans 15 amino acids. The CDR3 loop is CASSLGLAGIYEQYF. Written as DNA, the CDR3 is TGTGCCAGCAGCTTGGGCCTAGCGGGGATCTACGAGCAGTACTTC.

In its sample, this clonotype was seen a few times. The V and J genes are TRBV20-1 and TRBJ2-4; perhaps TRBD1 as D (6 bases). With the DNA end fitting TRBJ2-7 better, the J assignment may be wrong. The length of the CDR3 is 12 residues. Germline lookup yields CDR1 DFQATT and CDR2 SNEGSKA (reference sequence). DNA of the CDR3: TGCAGTGCTCCGACAGGAAACTACGAGCAGTACTTC. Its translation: CSAPTGNYEQYF.